Included here is one TCR beta chain sequence, with context. These data are taken from a study of T-cell reconstitution after alpha-beta-depleted transplantation in children. Researchers prepared the TCRbeta library using unique molecular identifiers, the study reports. TCRdb analysed the PCR reads with MiXCR anew, one entry per CDR3 protein. The sample records 250,000 to 400,000 distinct CDR3 sequences, about a quarter being singletons. Germline values: CDR1 LNHNV, CDR2 YYDKDF (reference sequence). This CDR3 region has 15 residues. V was clipped by 1 base and J by 4 bases, with 12 bases between them. Sequencing was performed on PBMCs, mostly from graft donor cells, taken 180 days after TCRalphabeta/CD19-depleted stem cell transplant. The TCR sequence derives from a male patient between 5 and 17 years old who had a stem cell transplant for acute lymphoblastic leukemia, so the T cells may come from the graft donor. The chain recombines TRBV15 with TRBJ2-3, with D uncertain. The CDR3 nucleotides read TGTGCCACCAGCAGAGGAGGTAGAAAGGCAGATACGCAGTATTTT. It codes for CATSRGGRKADTQYF.